Detailed here is one T cell receptor beta chain. Its specificity is unknown. A multiplex PCR was run with 60 Vbeta primers and 13 Jbeta primers. In the authors' workflow: Tens of millions of unique TCR beta chains, roughly 11 million shared, were counted in a later analysis. The method was immunoSEQ multiplex PCR; TCRdb's version includes in-frame clones alone and lacks a portion of them. That table furnishes V, J and clone size, whereas the DNA furnished D and trimming. The sample holds approximately 120,000 clones. Per the germline V gene, CDR1 is SEHNR and CDR2 is FQNEAQ (reference sequence). The CDR3 sequence is 15 residues long. V was cut by 5 bases and J by 0 bases, with 11 bases left in between. The data are from a study of cytomegalovirus exposure and HLA in healthy donors. Study observations and caveats: HLA allele associations emerged for roughly 17,000 TCR beta sequences in a later analysis, at 0.05 false discovery rate. Earlier analysis found most TCR beta V segments productive about 90% or about 30% of the time. Looking again later, the authors saw that most CMV-associated TCR beta chains seemed HLA-restricted.

This receptor was identified in a man aged 35-49 years in good health and CMV-seronegative. The rearrangement uses TRBV7-9 and TRBJ1-5; a possible D gene is TRBD1 (6 bases). What was sequenced was PBMCs. The CDR3 sequence is CASSEQGDSNQPQHF. CDR3 coding DNA: TGTGCCAGCAGCGAACAGGGTGATAGCAATCAGCCCCAGCATTTT. The variable domain in full, with the rest retrieved from reference TRBV7-9 and TRBJ1-5, is DTGVSQNPRHKITKRGQNVTFRCDPISEHNRLYWYRQTLGQGPEFLTYFQNEAQLEKSRLLSDRFSAERPKGSFSTLEIQRTEQGDSAMYLCASSEQGDSNQPQHFGDGTRLSIL.